A single sample gave rise to the 20 T cell receptor beta chains below, sequenced in a study of blood T cell repertoires in COVID-19. Data came from immunoSEQ multiplex PCR; TCRdb stores just in-frame clones and leaves some out. The sample records some 180,000 clones, about 88% being singletons. Sample: peripheral blood. The receptors stem from a man aged 45 to 65 with COVID-19, enrolled during active disease.

The rearrangement joins TRBV6-5 to TRBJ2-7, with D perhaps matching TRBD1 (6 bases). CDR3 length: 15 residues. Germline CDR1 is MNHEY and CDR2 is SVGAGI. The ends were cut back, 2 bases at V and 0 bases at J, with 11 bases in the middle. The CDR3 coding sequence is TGTGCCAGCAGTTACACTACAGGGAACTCCTACGAGCAGTACTTC. Translated, it gives CASSYTTGNSYEQYF.

This chain connects TRBV19 to TRBJ2-1, with D possibly matching TRBD2 (5 bases). Germline-derived CDR1 and CDR2 are LNHDA and SQIVND (reference sequence). The CDR3 runs to 11 residues. Trimming shortened V by 6 bases and J by 9 bases, and 9 bases separated the two germline ends. This chain's CDR3 is CASRDLIEQFF. The CDR3 DNA is TGTGCCAGTAGGGACTTAATTGAGCAGTTCTTC.

The CDR3: CASSLAQADTQYF. In nucleotides, the CDR3 is TGCGCCAGCAGCTTGGCGCAGGCAGATACGCAGTATTTT. The gene calls are TRBV5-1 and TRBJ2-3; D is ambiguous. The CDR3 covers 13 residues. In germline, CDR1 is SGHRS, CDR2 YFSETQ. V dropped 0 bases and J dropped 4 bases, with 6 bases sitting between them.

This chain links TRBV3-1 (or the pseudogene TRBV3-2) with TRBJ1-6; D is uncertain. From germline, CDR1 is LGHDT and CDR2 YNNKEL (reference sequence). The CDR3 contains 12 residues. V shed 1 base and J shed 8 bases, with 3 bases lying between them. The CDR3: CASSQAYSPLHF. For the CDR3, the DNA is TGTGCCAGCAGCCAAGCTTATTCACCCCTCCACTTT.

The V gene is TRBV18, the J gene TRBJ2-2; tentatively, D is TRBD2 (5 bases). The V gene's germline CDR1 is KGHSH and CDR2 LQKENI. This CDR3 comprises 15 residues. V dropped 3 bases and J dropped 6 bases, with 14 bases sitting between them. In DNA form, the CDR3 reads TGTGCCAGCTCACCCCTAAACCCTAGCTCCGGGGAGCTGTTTTTT. Protein product: CASSPLNPSSGELFF.

This chain's CDR3 is CASSFQVATEAFF. CDR3 bases: TGTGCCAGCAGTTTCCAGGTCGCCACTGAAGCTTTCTTT. The V call is TRBV12-3 or TRBV12-4, the J call TRBJ1-1; D is uncertain. Trimming removed 3 bases at V and 4 bases at J, with 9 bases between. This CDR3 is 13 amino acids long.

This chain uses TRBV2 with TRBJ1-5; possible D gene TRBD1, 5 bases. The CDR3 consists of 14 residues. V lost 5 bases, J lost 5 bases, and 13 bases lay in between. In germline, CDR1 is SNHLY, CDR2 FYNNEI. The CDR3 bases are TGTGCCAGCAGTCCTCAGGGAAAGGATCAGCCCCAGCATTTT. Its protein product is CASSPQGKDQPQHF.

CDR3 coding DNA: TGTGCCAGCAGCTTACAATGGGAGCAGCATAACTATGGCTACACCTTC. This encodes CASSLQWEQHNYGYTF. This chain joins TRBV7-8 and TRBJ1-2; no clear D. V gave up 2 bases and J gave up 1 base, with 14 bases separating them. Germline values: CDR1 SGHVS, CDR2 FQNEAQ. This CDR3 contains 16 residues. The complete variable domain, with remaining parts taken from reference TRBV7-8 and TRBJ1-2, reads GAGVSQSPRYKVAKRGQDVALRCDPISGHVSLFWYQQALGQGPEFLTYFQNEAQLDKSGLPSDRFFAERPEGSVSTLKIQRTQQEDSAVYLCASSLQWEQHNYGYTFGSGTRLTVV.

The chain has TRBV7-9 and TRBJ2-1, with D possibly matching TRBD2 (6 bases). The CDR3 is 16 residues long. Germline CDR1 is SEHNR and CDR2 is FQNEAQ (reference sequence). Trimming removed 1 base at V and 7 bases at J, with 17 bases between. The CDR3 reads CASSLGAGTGVNEQFF. CDR3 coding DNA: TGTGCCAGCAGCTTAGGGGCGGGAACGGGGGTTAATGAGCAGTTCTTC.

The chain joins TRBV3-1 (or the pseudogene TRBV3-2) to TRBJ2-3, with 7 bases that match TRBD1. The V gene's germline CDR1 is LGHDT and CDR2 YNNKEL (reference sequence). The CDR3 has 14 amino acids. After removal of 1 base from V and 6 bases from J, the junction contained 4 bases not matched to a gene. In nucleotides, the CDR3 is TGTGCCAGCAGCCAAGGACAGGGCCCGGATACGCAGTATTTT. This encodes CASSQGQGPDTQYF.

The chain carries TRBV7-2 and TRBJ2-7, with 9 bases aligning to TRBD1. The germline V gene encodes CDR1 SGHTA and CDR2 FQGNSA. The V gene end was trimmed by 1 base and the J gene end by 2 bases; junction bases not matched to a gene: 3. This CDR3 contains 15 residues. The CDR3 loop reads CASSLEWDRAYEQYF. CDR3 DNA sequence: TGTGCCAGCAGCTTAGAGTGGGACAGGGCCTACGAGCAGTACTTC.

The chain combines TRBV11-3 with TRBJ2-5, with TRBD1 matching over 7 bases. This CDR3 is built from 13 residues. Trimming took 0 bases from V and 7 from J; bases not matched to a gene: 2. Per germline, CDR1 SGHNT and CDR2 YENEEA. The CDR3 sequence: CASSLDPGGTQYF. The CDR3 bases are TGTGCCAGCAGCTTAGACCCAGGGGGGACCCAGTACTTC.

The chain uses TRBV12-5 and TRBJ2-3; D is undetermined. There are 13 residues in the CDR3. Trimming left V 6 bases short and J 3 bases short, with 10 bases between. The germline gives CDR1 LGHNT, CDR2 FRNRAP. The CDR3 sequence: CASGKAVTDTQYF. CDR3 in DNA: TGTGCTAGTGGAAAGGCGGTAACAGATACGCAGTATTTT.

The CDR3 DNA reads as TGTGCCAGCAGCTTAAGGGGGGGGATAAATCAGCCCCAGCATTTT. The encoded protein is CASSLRGGINQPQHF. The J gene is TRBJ1-5, the V gene TRBV5-8; possibly TRBD1 for D (6 bases). Looked up from germline, CDR1 is SGHTS and CDR2 is YDEGEE. Trimming left V 2 bases short and J 4 bases short, with 13 bases between. This CDR3 spans 15 amino acids. The full variable domain, rest sourced from reference TRBV5-8 and TRBJ1-5, is EAGVTQSPTHLIKTRGQQATLRCSPISGHTSVYWYQQALGLGLQFLLWYDEGEERNRGNFPPRFSGRQFPNYSSELNVNALELEDSALYLCASSLRGGINQPQHFGDGTRLSIL.

This clone was picked up one time. The chain recombines TRBV2 with TRBJ1-2; TRBD1 might be the D (5 bases). V was pared by 3 bases and J by 9 bases, with 14 bases between. CDR1 is SNHLY and CDR2 is FYNNEI in the germline V gene. This CDR3 is built from 13 residues. This CDR3 reads CASSDGGGVSYTF. The CDR3 DNA is TGTGCCAGCAGTGATGGGGGAGGGGTGAGCTACACCTTC. Complete variable domain (other parts from reference TRBV2 and TRBJ1-2): EPEVTQTPSHQVTQMGQEVILRCVPISNHLYFYWYRQILGQKVEFLVSFYNNEISEKSEIFDDQFSVERPDGSNFTLKIRSTKLEDSAMYFCASSDGGGVSYTFGSGTRLTVV.

This sequence joins TRBV7-3 and TRBJ1-3; TRBD1 matches at 9 bases. With 5 bases clipped from V and 0 bases from J, the junction kept 5 bases outside the gene matches. CDR3 length: 16 residues. In germline, CDR1 is SGHTA, CDR2 FQGTGA. The CDR3 DNA is TGTGCCAGCAGCCGGACAGGGGAGAGCTCTGGAAACACCATATATTTT. Translation: CASSRTGESSGNTIYF. The entire variable domain, with the rest obtained from reference TRBV7-3 and TRBJ1-3, is as follows: GAGVSQTPSNKVTEKGKYVELRCDPISGHTALYWYRQSLGQGPEFLIYFQGTGAADDSGLPNDRFFAVRPEGSVSTLKIQRTERGDSAVYLCASSRTGESSGNTIYFGEGSWLTVV.

The genes are TRBV4-3 and TRBJ1-6, with 8 bases lining up with TRBD1. CDR3 size: 15 residues. From germline, CDR1 is LGHNA and CDR2 YSLEER. Germline trimming cut 2 bases from V and 5 bases from J; bases unmatched to any gene: 2. CDR3 loop: CASSQQTGDNSPLHF. CDR3 nucleotides: TGCGCCAGCAGCCAACAGACAGGGGATAATTCACCCCTCCACTTT.

V is TRBV6-5 and J is TRBJ2-5; 7 positions agree with TRBD1. After removal of 4 bases from V and 4 bases from J, the junction contained 3 bases not matched to a gene. The germline V gene encodes CDR1 MNHEY and CDR2 SVGAGI. This CDR3 contains 13 residues. The chain's CDR3 is CASSSTGRETQYF. The CDR3 coding sequence is TGTGCCAGCAGTTCGACAGGGCGAGAGACCCAGTACTTC.

The chain links TRBV18 to TRBJ2-1; the match to TRBD2 covers 7 bases. V shed 0 bases and J 7 bases; nucleotides not matched to a gene: 3. In germline, CDR1 is KGHSH, CDR2 LQKENI. This CDR3 has 14 amino acids. The CDR3 sequence: CASSPPSGVNEQFF. DNA of the CDR3: TGTGCCAGCTCACCACCCAGCGGGGTTAATGAGCAGTTCTTC.

The V and J genes are TRBV5-1 and TRBJ2-5; TRBD1 aligns across 7 bases. CDR1 and CDR2 from the germline V gene are SGHRS and YFSETQ. The CDR3 contains 17 residues. V dropped 0 bases and J dropped 0; count of bases not matched to a gene: 8. CDR3 in DNA: TGCGCCAGCAGCTTGGGACAGGGTGTACTCAACCAAGAGACCCAGTACTTC. The encoded protein is CASSLGQGVLNQETQYF.